A selection of T cell receptor beta chains follows, all from one sample in a study of blood T cell repertoires in COVID-19. The assay was immunoSEQ multiplex PCR, and TCRdb's table has in-frame clones only and misses some. The table has hundreds of thousands of clones, around 91% seen once. Input material: PBMCs or T cells enriched from blood (not recorded which). The receptors come from a man aged 25-40 years who had recovered from COVID-19. Both conserved end residues are part of each CDR3. A D gene is named only where the DNA matches it firmly. A clone size is listed for some rows: how often the clone was seen (once, few, many), or a class if it is expanded.

J	D	V	size	DNA	CDR3
TRBJ2-3	.	TRBV6-5	.	TGTGCCAGTCACGACAGCCTGTCCACAGATACGCAGTATTTT	CASHDSLSTDTQYF
TRBJ2-1	TRBD2	TRBV6-5	once	TGTGCCAGCAGTCCACAAGCGGGATCGCCCTATGAGCAGTTCTTC	CASSPQAGSPYEQFF
TRBJ2-7	.	TRBV7-2	.	TGTGCCAGCAGCTCCGCTCTAGCGGGACAGGGGAGGTACGAGCAGTACTTC	CASSSALAGQGRYEQYF
TRBJ2-5	.	TRBV12-5	.	TGTGCTAGTGGTCCCCCAGCGCGGCATCAAGAGACCCAGTACTTC	CASGPPARHQETQYF
TRBJ2-7	TRBD1	TRBV29-1	.	TGCAGCGGCGTGACAGGGCGGCGTGAGCAGTACTTC	CSGVTGRREQYF
TRBJ1-5	.	TRBV7-8	.	TGTGCCAGCAGCTTAGACTTAGACAATCAGCCCCAGCATTTT	CASSLDLDNQPQHF
TRBJ2-7	TRBD1	TRBV27	.	TGTGCCAGCAGATCCGGGACAGGGGGCGAGCAGTACTTC	CASRSGTGGEQYF
TRBJ1-1	.	TRBV10-1	few	TGCGCCAGCAGTCCTGACAGGCGTGAAGCTTTCTTT	CASSPDRREAFF
TRBJ1-2	.	TRBV29-1	.	TGCAGCGTTGACTCGGGAAGTCTTGGCTACACCTTC	CSVDSGSLGYTF
TRBJ2-1	TRBD1	TRBV6-1	.	TGTGCCAGCAGTGAACCGGGACAGGGGCGTCATAGCGGCCTATACAATGAGCAGTTCTTC	CASSEPGQGRHSGLYNEQFF
TRBJ1-1	.	TRBV29-1	.	TGCAGCGTTGGAGTTACTGAAGCTTTCTTT	CSVGVTEAFF
TRBJ1-2	TRBD1	TRBV2	.	TGTGCCTCATACCAGGGGGCGGGTGGCTACACCTTC	CASYQGAGGYTF
TRBJ1-4	.	TRBV5-4	.	TGTGCCAGCAGTCCGGGCGGACAGTGGGGTGAAAAACTGTTTTTT	CASSPGGQWGEKLFF
TRBJ2-1	.	TRBV27	.	TGTGCCAGCAGTTTGAGGCAGGGTACCTACAATGAGCAGTTCTTC	CASSLRQGTYNEQFF
TRBJ2-1	.	TRBV19	.	TGTGCCAGTACCATAGACGGGGGATTATACAATGAGCAGTTCTTC	CASTIDGGLYNEQFF
TRBJ2-1	TRBD2	TRBV5-4	.	TGTGCCAGCACTATAGCGGGAGGGCTCAGCTCCTACAATGAGCAGTTCTTC	CASTIAGGLSSYNEQFF
TRBJ2-1	.	TRBV9	.	TGTGCCAGCAGCGTAGACTTAAATGAGCAGTTCTTC	CASSVDLNEQFF
TRBJ1-4	TRBD1	TRBV5-4	.	TGTGCCAGCAGCACCGGGACAGCGGTAAATGAAAAACTGTTTTTT	CASSTGTAVNEKLFF
TRBJ1-1	TRBD1	TRBV7-9	.	TGTGCCAGCAGCTCCGGACAGGGAAAAGTCTCGGACACTGAAGCTTTCTTT	CASSSGQGKVSDTEAFF
TRBJ1-2	.	TRBV5-4	.	TGTGCCAGCTCCCTTGGGGGGAAGGGCTACACCTTC	CASSLGGKGYTF
TRBJ2-7	.	TRBV19	.	TGTGCCACGCAACAGGGAAACCACGAGCAGTACTTC	CATQQGNHEQYF
TRBJ1-6	TRBD1	TRBV27	.	TGTGCCAGCAGTTTTTGGGGACAGGTTTATTCACCCCTCCACTTT	CASSFWGQVYSPLHF
TRBJ1-1	TRBD1	TRBV9	.	TGTGCCAGCAGCGGACAATCCGGGACAGGGGCTGAAGCTTTCTTT	CASSGQSGTGAEAFF
TRBJ1-1	TRBD1	TRBV11-2	.	TGTGCCAGCAGCTGGCACGGACAGGGTGAAGCTTTCTTT	CASSWHGQGEAFF
TRBJ2-3	.	TRBV24-1	.	TGTGCCACCAGTGATTGGACAGCTATTCCCACAGATACGCAGTATTTT	CATSDWTAIPTDTQYF
TRBJ2-5	TRBD1	TRBV6-1	.	TGTGCCAGCAGTGAAACTCGGACAGGGGGTGAGACCCAGTACTTC	CASSETRTGGETQYF
TRBJ2-5	.	TRBV7-9	.	TGTGCCAGCAGCTTAGCTTACCAAGGGGGAGAGACCCAGTACTTC	CASSLAYQGGETQYF
TRBJ1-2	.	TRBV12-3/TRBV12-4	.	TGTGCCAGCAGGTCTACAGCTTCTCGGGGCTACACCTTC	CASRSTASRGYTF
TRBJ2-1	TRBD2	TRBV6-5	.	TGTGCCAGCAGCATAGGACTAGCGGGAGATGAGCAGTTCTTC	CASSIGLAGDEQFF
TRBJ2-7	TRBD1	TRBV18	.	TGTGCCAGCTCACCCCCCTCCGGTGCACAGGGGAGTTTTGGGCAGTACTTC	CASSPPSGAQGSFGQYF
TRBJ2-5	.	TRBV5-1	few	TGCGCCAGCAGCTTGGTACCCGGGTCTCAAGAGACCCAGTACTTC	CASSLVPGSQETQYF
TRBJ2-5	TRBD2	TRBV5-1	.	TGCGCCAGCAGCAGGGCGTCTAGCGGCCAAGAGACCCAGTACTTC	CASSRASSGQETQYF
TRBJ2-7	TRBD2	TRBV3-1/TRBV3-2	.	TGTGCCAGCAGCCAAGATTCGGGAGCGGGAGAGTCCTACGAGCAGTACTTC	CASSQDSGAGESYEQYF
TRBJ1-5	.	TRBV28	few	TGTGCCACTTATAGCAATCAGCCCCAGCATTTT	CATYSNQPQHF